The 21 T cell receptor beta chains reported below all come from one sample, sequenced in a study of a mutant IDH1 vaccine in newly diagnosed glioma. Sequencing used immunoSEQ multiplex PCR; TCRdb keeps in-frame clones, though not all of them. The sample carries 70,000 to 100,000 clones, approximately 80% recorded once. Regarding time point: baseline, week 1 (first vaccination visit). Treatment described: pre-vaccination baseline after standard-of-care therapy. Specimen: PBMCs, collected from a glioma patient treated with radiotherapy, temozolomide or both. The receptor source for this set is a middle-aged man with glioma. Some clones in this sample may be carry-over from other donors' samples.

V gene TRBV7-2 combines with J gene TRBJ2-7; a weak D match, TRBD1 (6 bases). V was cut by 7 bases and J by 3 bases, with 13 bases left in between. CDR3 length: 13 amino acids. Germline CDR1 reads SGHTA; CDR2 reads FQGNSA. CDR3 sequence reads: CASTDREGYEQYF. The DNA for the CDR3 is TGTGCCAGCACGGACAGAGAGGGCTACGAGCAGTACTTC.

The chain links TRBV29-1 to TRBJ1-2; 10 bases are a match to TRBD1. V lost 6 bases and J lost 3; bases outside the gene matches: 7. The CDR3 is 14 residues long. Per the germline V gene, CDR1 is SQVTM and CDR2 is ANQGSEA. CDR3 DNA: TGCAGCGTGGTGACAGGGGGCAAGGACTATGGCTACACCTTC. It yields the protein CSVVTGGKDYGYTF.

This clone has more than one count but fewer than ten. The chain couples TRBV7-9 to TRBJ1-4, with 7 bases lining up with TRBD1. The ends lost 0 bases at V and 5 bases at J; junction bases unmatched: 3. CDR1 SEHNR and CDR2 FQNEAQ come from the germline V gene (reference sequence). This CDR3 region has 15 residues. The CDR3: CASSLATGVNEKLFF. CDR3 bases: TGTGCCAGCAGCTTAGCAACAGGGGTAAATGAAAAACTGTTTTTT.

Here the CDR3 reads CASTTGQGYEQYF. The DNA of the CDR3 is TGTGCCAGCACCACCGGACAGGGTTACGAGCAGTACTTC. The chain has TRBV5-6 and TRBJ2-7, with 8 nucleotides matching TRBD1. Germline V gives CDR1 SGHDT, CDR2 YYEEEE. The CDR3 is 13 residues long. With 6 bases clipped from V and 4 bases from J, the junction kept 6 bases outside the gene matches.

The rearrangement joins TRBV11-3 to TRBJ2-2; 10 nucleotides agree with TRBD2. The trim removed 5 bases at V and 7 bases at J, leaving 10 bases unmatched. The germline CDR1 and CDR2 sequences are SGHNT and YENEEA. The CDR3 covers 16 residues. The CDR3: CASSPRGTSVGGELFF. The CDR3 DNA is TGTGCCAGCAGCCCGAGAGGGACTAGCGTTGGCGGGGAGCTGTTTTTT.

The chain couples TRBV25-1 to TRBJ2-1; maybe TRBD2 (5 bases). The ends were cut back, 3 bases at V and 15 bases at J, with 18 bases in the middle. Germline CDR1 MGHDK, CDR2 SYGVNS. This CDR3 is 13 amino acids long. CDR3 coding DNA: TGTGCCAGCAGTGATAGAGGGAACTCGGCGGGGTTCTTC. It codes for CASSDRGNSAGFF.

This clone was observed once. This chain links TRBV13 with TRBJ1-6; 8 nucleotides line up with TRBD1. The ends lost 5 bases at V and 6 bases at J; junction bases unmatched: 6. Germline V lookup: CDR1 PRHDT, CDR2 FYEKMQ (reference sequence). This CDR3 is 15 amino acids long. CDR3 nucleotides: TGTGCCAGCAGCCGATACAGGGGGGCTAATTCACCCCTCCACTTT. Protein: CASSRYRGANSPLHF.

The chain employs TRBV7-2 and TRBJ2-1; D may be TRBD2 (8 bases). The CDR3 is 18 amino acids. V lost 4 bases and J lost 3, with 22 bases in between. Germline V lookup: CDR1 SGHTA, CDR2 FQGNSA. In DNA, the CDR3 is TGTGCCAGCAGCTCCGCGGGGGGCGGGGGACAGAACTACAATGAGCAGTTCTTC. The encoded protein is CASSSAGGGGQNYNEQFF.

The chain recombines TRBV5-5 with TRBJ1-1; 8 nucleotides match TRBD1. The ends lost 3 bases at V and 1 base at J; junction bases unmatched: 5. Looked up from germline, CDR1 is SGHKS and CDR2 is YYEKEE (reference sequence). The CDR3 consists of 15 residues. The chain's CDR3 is CASSSGTGSNTEAFF. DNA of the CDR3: TGTGCCAGCAGCTCCGGGACAGGATCGAACACTGAAGCTTTCTTT.

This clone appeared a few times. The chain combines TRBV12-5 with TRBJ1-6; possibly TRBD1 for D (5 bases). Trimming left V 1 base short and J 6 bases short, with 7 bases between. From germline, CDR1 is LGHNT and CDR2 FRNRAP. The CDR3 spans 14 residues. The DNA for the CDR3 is TGTGCTAGTGGTTTGGGACAGCTTAATTCACCCCTCCACTTT. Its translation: CASGLGQLNSPLHF. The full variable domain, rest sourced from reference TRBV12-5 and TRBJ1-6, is DARVTQTPRHKVTEMGQEVTMRCQPILGHNTVFWYRQTMMQGLELLAYFRNRAPLDDSGMPKDRFSAEMPDATLATLKIQPSEPRDSAVYFCASGLGQLNSPLHFGNGTRLTVT.

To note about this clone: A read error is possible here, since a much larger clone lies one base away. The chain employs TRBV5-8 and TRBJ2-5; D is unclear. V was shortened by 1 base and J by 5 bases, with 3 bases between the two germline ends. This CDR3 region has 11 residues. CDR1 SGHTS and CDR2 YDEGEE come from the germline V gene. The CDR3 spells CASSLRETQYF. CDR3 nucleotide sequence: TGTGCCAGCAGCTTGCGGGAGACCCAGTACTTC. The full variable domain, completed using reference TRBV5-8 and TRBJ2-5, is EAGVTQSPTHLIKTRGQQATLRCSPISGHTSVYWYQQALGLGLQFLLWYDEGEERNRGNFPPRFSGRQFPNYSSELNVNALELEDSALYLCASSLRETQYFGPGTRLLVL.

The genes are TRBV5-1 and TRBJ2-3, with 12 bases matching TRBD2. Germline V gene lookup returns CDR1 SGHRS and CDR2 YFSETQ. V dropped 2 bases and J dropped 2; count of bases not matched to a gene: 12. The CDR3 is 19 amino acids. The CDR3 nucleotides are TGCGCCAGCAGCTTAACGACTAGCGGGGGCCTTACCACCACAGATACGCAGTATTTT. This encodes CASSLTTSGGLTTTDTQYF.

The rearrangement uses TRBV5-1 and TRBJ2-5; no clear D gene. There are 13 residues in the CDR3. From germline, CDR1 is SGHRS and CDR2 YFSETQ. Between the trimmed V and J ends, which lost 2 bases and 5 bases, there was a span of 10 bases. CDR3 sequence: CASSLDTQETQYF. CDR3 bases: TGCGCCAGCAGCTTAGACACGCAGGAGACCCAGTACTTC. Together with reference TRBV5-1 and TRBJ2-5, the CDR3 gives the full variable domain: KAGVTQTPRYLIKTRGQQVTLSCSPISGHRSVSWYQQTPGQGLQFLFEYFSETQRNKGNFPGRFSGRQFSNSRSEMNVSTLELGDSALYLCASSLDTQETQYFGPGTRLLVL.

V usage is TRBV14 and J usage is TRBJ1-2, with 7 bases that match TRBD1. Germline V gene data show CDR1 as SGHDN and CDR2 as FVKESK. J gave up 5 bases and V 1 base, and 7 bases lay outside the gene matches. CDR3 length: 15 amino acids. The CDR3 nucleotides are TGTGCCAGCAGCCAAGGATGGCAGGGGGGTTATGGCTACACCTTC. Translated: CASSQGWQGGYGYTF.

The CDR3 is CASSTSGLAGGYNEQFF. CDR3 nucleotide sequence: TGTGCCAGCTCAACGTCGGGACTAGCGGGGGGATACAATGAGCAGTTCTTC. The rearrangement joins TRBV18 to TRBJ2-1, with 15 positions matching TRBD2. V lost 5 bases, J lost 4 bases, and 6 bases stayed unmatched. Looked up from germline, CDR1 is KGHSH and CDR2 is LQKENI. The CDR3 sequence is 17 residues long.

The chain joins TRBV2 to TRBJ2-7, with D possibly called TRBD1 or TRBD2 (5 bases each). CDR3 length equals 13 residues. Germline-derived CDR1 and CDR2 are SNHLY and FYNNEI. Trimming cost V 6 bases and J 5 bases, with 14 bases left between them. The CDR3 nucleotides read TGTGCCAGCAGAGGCCCCGGGGCAGACGAGCAGTACTTC. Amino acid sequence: CASRGPGADEQYF. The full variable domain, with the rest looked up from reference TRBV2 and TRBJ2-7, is EPEVTQTPSHQVTQMGQEVILRCVPISNHLYFYWYRQILGQKVEFLVSFYNNEISEKSEIFDDQFSVERPDGSNFTLKIRSTKLEDSAMYFCASRGPGADEQYFGPGTRLTVT.

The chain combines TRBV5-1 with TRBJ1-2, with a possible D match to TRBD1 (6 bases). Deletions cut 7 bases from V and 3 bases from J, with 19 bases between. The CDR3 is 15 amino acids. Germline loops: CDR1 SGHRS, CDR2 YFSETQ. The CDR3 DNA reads TGCGCCAGCCGACGGCCAGAACAGGGTGACTATGGCTACACCTTC. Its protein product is CASRRPEQGDYGYTF. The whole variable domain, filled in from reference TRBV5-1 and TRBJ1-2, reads KAGVTQTPRYLIKTRGQQVTLSCSPISGHRSVSWYQQTPGQGLQFLFEYFSETQRNKGNFPGRFSGRQFSNSRSEMNVSTLELGDSALYLCASRRPEQGDYGYTFGSGTRLTVV.

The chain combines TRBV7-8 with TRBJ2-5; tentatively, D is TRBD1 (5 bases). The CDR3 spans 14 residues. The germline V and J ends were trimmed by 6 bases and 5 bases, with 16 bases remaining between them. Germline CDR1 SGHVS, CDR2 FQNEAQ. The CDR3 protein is CASSQGQSSETQYF. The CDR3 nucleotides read TGTGCCAGCAGTCAGGGCCAAAGCAGCGAGACCCAGTACTTC.

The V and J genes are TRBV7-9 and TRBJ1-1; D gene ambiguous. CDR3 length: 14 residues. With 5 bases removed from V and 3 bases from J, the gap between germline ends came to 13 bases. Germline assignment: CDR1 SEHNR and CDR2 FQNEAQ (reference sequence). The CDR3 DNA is TGTGCCAGCAGCCTTGACCCCCCACACACTGAAGCTTTCTTT. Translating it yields CASSLDPPHTEAFF.

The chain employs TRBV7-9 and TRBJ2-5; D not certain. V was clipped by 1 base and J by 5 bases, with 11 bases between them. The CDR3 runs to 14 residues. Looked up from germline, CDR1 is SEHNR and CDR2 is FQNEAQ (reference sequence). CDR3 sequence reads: CASSLGWSRETQYF. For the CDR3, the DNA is TGTGCCAGCAGCTTAGGTTGGAGTCGGGAGACCCAGTACTTC.

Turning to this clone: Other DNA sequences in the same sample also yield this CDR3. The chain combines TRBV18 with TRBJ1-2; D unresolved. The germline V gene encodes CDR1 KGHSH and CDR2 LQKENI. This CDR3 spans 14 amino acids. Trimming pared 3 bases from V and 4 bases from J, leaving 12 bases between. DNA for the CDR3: TGTGCCAGCTCACCTCCTGTAATTTCCTATGGCTACACCTTC. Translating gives CASSPPVISYGYTF.